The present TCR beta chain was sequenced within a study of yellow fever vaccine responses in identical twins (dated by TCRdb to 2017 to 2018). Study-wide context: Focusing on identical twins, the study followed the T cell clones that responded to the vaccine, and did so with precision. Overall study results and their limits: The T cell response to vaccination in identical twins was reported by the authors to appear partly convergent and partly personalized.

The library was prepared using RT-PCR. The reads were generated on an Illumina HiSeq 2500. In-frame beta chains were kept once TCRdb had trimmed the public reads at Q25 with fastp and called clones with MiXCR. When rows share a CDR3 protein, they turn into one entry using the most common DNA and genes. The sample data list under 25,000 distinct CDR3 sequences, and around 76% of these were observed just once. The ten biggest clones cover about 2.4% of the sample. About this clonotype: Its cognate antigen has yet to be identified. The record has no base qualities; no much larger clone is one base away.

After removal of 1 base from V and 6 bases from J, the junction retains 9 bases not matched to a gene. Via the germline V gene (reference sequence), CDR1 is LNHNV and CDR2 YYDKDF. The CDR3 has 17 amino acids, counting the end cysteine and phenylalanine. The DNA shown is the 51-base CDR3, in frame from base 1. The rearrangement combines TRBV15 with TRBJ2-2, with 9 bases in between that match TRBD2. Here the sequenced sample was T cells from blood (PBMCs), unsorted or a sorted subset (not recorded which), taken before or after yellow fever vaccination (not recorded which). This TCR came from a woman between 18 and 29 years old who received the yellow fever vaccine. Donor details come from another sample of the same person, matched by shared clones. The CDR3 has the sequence CATSRGTAGGPAGELFF. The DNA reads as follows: TGTGCCACCAGCAGAGGAACGGCGGGAGGGCCCGCCGGGGAGCTGTTTTTT.